Each of the 18 T cell receptor beta chains below was sequenced from the same sample in a study of OX40 agonist ivuxolimab in advanced cancers. TCRdb keeps only in-frame clones here, not all; method: immunoSEQ multiplex PCR. Found here are tens of thousands of clones, about 90% of them singletons; the top ten hold over 0.7%. Material: CD4+ or CD8+ T cells sorted from blood, obtained in a trial of the OX40 agonist ivuxolimab. These TCRs come from an adult with an advanced solid tumor such as melanoma, head and neck, liver or kidney cancer.

CDR3 bases: TGTGCCAGCAGCCCTGGTGGAGGGACAAGGGGAAAAAATACGCAGTATTTT. It specifies CASSPGGGTRGKNTQYF. V is TRBV4-2 and J is TRBJ2-3, with D perhaps assigned TRBD1 or TRBD2 (6 bases each). Germline CDR1 LGHNA, CDR2 YNFKEQ. This CDR3 spans 17 amino acids. Between the trimmed V and J ends, which lost 4 bases and 7 bases, there was a span of 24 bases.

Remarks on this clone: Other nucleotide sequences in the sample specify the same CDR3. The V call is TRBV5-1, the J call TRBJ2-7, with D uncertain. This CDR3 has 12 amino acids. Per the germline V gene, CDR1 is SGHRS and CDR2 is YFSETQ. Deletions cut 0 bases from V and 1 base from J, with 2 bases between. The CDR3 reads CASSLESYEQYF. The CDR3 DNA sequence: TGCGCCAGCAGCTTGGAGTCCTACGAGCAGTACTTC.

The chain recombines TRBV18 with TRBJ2-2; no clear D gene. The V gene lost 6 bases and the J gene lost 8 bases, with 10 bases spanning the gap. This CDR3 comprises 12 residues. Per germline, CDR1 KGHSH and CDR2 LQKENI. CDR3 in DNA: TGTGCCAGCTCCTTATTCGGAGGGGAGCTGTTTTTT. The encoded protein is CASSLFGGELFF.

The chain uses TRBV28 and TRBJ2-7; 8 nucleotides align to TRBD2. In germline, CDR1 is MDHEN, CDR2 SYDVKM. V shed 3 bases, J shed 2 bases, and the junction held 9 bases outside the gene matches. The CDR3 loop spans 16 amino acids. CDR3 sequence (DNA): TGTGCCAGCAGTTTTATCCGTCCGGGAGGGCCCTACGAGCAGTACTTC. It is translated as CASSFIRPGGPYEQYF.

CDR3 DNA: TGTGCCAGCAGCGTAGGAGCTTCGGAAGCTTTCTTT. Translation gives CASSVGASEAFF. The V call is TRBV7-2, the J call TRBJ1-1; no firm D call. This CDR3 comprises 12 residues. Trimming shortened V by 5 bases and J by 8 bases, and 12 bases separated the two germline ends. Germline CDR1 and CDR2: SGHTA and FQGNSA.

The J gene is TRBJ2-5, the V gene TRBV4-1; 13 bases align to TRBD2. CDR1 is MGHRA and CDR2 is YSYEKL in the germline V gene. Trimming removed 2 bases from V and 5 bases from J; junction bases left unmatched: 8. CDR3 length: 17 residues. The CDR3 region has the DNA TGCGCCAGCAGCCAAATGATACTAGCGGGAGGGTCTGAGACCCAGTACTTC. It translates to CASSQMILAGGSETQYF.

Only one count was recorded for this clone. The chain combines TRBV18 with TRBJ2-6; no definite D call. Germline lookup yields CDR1 KGHSH and CDR2 LQKENI. V was clipped by 4 bases and J by 2 bases, with 9 bases between them. This CDR3 is built from 15 residues. The CDR3 sequence is CASSLLTPGANVLTF. In nucleotides, the CDR3 is TGTGCCAGCTCACTTCTGACCCCTGGGGCCAACGTCCTGACTTTC.

The rearrangement links TRBV11-2 to TRBJ2-3; D ambiguous. CDR3 size: 15 residues. The V and J ends lost 5 bases and 0 bases respectively, with 12 bases between them. Looked up from germline, CDR1 is SGHAT and CDR2 is FQNNGV. In nucleotides, the CDR3 is TGTGCCAGCAGCCCCCGGATAGAAAGCACAGATACGCAGTATTTT. It yields the protein CASSPRIESTDTQYF.

In DNA form, the CDR3 reads TGTGCCAGTAGTATGGGGACAGGTCGAAAAAGCAATCAGCCCCAGCATTTT. Protein product: CASSMGTGRKSNQPQHF. The chain employs TRBV19 and TRBJ1-5, with 8 bases fitting TRBD1. The trim removed 3 bases at V and 1 base at J, leaving 8 bases unmatched. There are 17 residues in the CDR3. From germline, CDR1 is LNHDA and CDR2 SQIVND (reference sequence).

The chain recombines TRBV10-3 with TRBJ2-2; the match to TRBD1 covers 11 bases. V trimming: 4 bases; J trimming: 2 bases; junction bases outside the gene matches: 6. From germline, CDR1 is ENHRY and CDR2 SYGVKD. The length of the CDR3 is 17 residues. This CDR3 reads CAISGARTGGNTGELFF. The CDR3 coding sequence is TGTGCCATCAGTGGGGCTCGGACAGGGGGCAACACCGGGGAGCTGTTTTTT.

The CDR3 is CASRTSLNTEAFF. As DNA, the CDR3 is TGTGCCAGTCGGACATCCTTGAACACTGAAGCTTTCTTT. The chain combines TRBV19 with TRBJ1-1; TRBD1 is a possible D gene (5 bases). Germline CDR1 reads LNHDA; CDR2 reads SQIVND (reference sequence). With 8 bases removed from V and 0 bases from J, the gap between germline ends came to 10 bases. The CDR3 loop spans 13 amino acids.

The rearrangement uses TRBV28 and TRBJ1-1; D unclear. Germline CDR1 MDHEN, CDR2 SYDVKM. The germline V and J ends were trimmed by 7 bases and 0 bases, with 9 bases remaining between them. This CDR3 contains 13 residues. The CDR3 region is CASTRVLNTEAFF. CDR3 DNA sequence: TGTGCCAGCACCCGGGTCCTGAACACTGAAGCTTTCTTT.

This clone was counted a few times. This sequence joins TRBV30 and TRBJ2-7, with TRBD1 as a possible D gene (6 bases). Trimming removed 4 bases at V and 4 bases at J, with 17 bases between. This CDR3 region has 14 residues. Germline values: CDR1 GTSNPN, CDR2 SVGIG (reference sequence). The CDR3 loop reads CAWNVLGHKYEQYF. The DNA of the CDR3 is TGTGCCTGGAACGTCCTGGGACATAAGTACGAGCAGTACTTC.

This chain connects TRBV5-6 to TRBJ1-2; 12 nucleotides line up with TRBD1. Germline V lookup: CDR1 SGHDT, CDR2 YYEEEE. This CDR3 has 16 residues. V was pared by 4 bases and J by 7 bases, with 11 bases of the junction left unmatched. CDR3 in DNA: TGTGCCAGCAGCCCCGGGACAGGGGGCGCAGGGGCTGGCTACACCTTC. Translated: CASSPGTGGAGAGYTF.

V gene TRBV2 combines with J gene TRBJ2-7; the D is unclear. Germline V CDR1 and CDR2: SNHLY, FYNNEI. The V and J ends lost 2 bases and 4 bases respectively, with 3 bases between them. The CDR3 covers 11 residues. CDR3 DNA sequence: TGTGCCAGCAGTGAACAATACGAGCAGTACTTC. This translates into CASSEQYEQYF.

This sequence joins TRBV9 and TRBJ2-3; TRBD2 agrees at 11 bases. Trimming removed 4 bases from V and 6 bases from J; junction bases left unmatched: 7. Germline V gene sequence: CDR1 SGDLS, CDR2 YYNGEE. This CDR3 comprises 15 residues. The CDR3 protein is CASSLTSGVEDTQYF. In DNA, the CDR3 is TGTGCCAGCAGCCTGACTAGCGGGGTTGAGGATACGCAGTATTTT.

The chain uses TRBV6-1 and TRBJ1-2; 8 nucleotides align to TRBD1. Trimming cost V 6 bases and J 7 bases; bases outside gene matches: 4. In germline, CDR1 is MNHNS, CDR2 SASEGT. The CDR3 loop spans 12 amino acids. CDR3 sequence: CASRGQVAGYTF. For the CDR3, the DNA is TGTGCCAGCAGGGGACAGGTCGCTGGCTACACCTTC.

CDR3 coding DNA: TGTGCCAGTTCGGTATCATACCGGGTAGGGTCCTACGAGCAGTACTTC. Amino acids: CASSVSYRVGSYEQYF. This chain links TRBV19 with TRBJ2-7, with D hard to call. This CDR3 region has 16 residues. Germline V gene lookup returns CDR1 LNHDA and CDR2 SQIVND (reference sequence). Trimming removed 8 bases at V and 1 base at J, with 21 bases between.